One sample yielded the 13 T cell receptor beta chains listed below, sequenced in a study of CD8+CD57+ T cells in acquired aplastic anemia. Patients chosen for sequencing had CD8+CD57+ cells that had expanded, as shown by flow cytometry. According to the study, genomic DNA was the template for TCR beta VDJ and CDR3 profiling. TCRdb re-called the reads with MiXCR, one entry per CDR3 protein. The top ten clones hold about 44% of a sample with some 170,000 distinct CDR3 sequences, roughly 63% of them seen once. The sequencing sample was made of sorted CD4+, CD8+, or CD8+CD57+ T cells (not recorded which) from PBMCs. The source of these receptors is a human donor with aplastic anemia.

The chain combines TRBV11-2 with TRBJ1-6; TRBD1 is a possible D gene (6 bases). The CDR3 length is 19 residues. CDR1 and CDR2 (germline): SGHAT, FQNNGV. The V gene lost 5 bases and the J gene lost 9 bases, with 29 bases spanning the gap. The CDR3 bases are TGTGCCAGCAGCCCCCAGGCTTTGAGGACACAGGGTGAAGGTTCACCCCTCCACTTT. The encoded protein is CASSPQALRTQGEGSPLHF. The full variable domain, rest sourced from reference TRBV11-2 and TRBJ1-6, is EAGVAQSPRYKIIEKRQSVAFWCNPISGHATLYWYQQILGQGPKLLIQFQNNGVVDDSQLPKDRFSAERLKGVDSTLKIQPAKLEDSAVYLCASSPQALRTQGEGSPLHFGNGTRLTVT.

V is TRBV19 and J is TRBJ2-7; D unclear. The V end lost 5 bases, the J end lost 4 bases, and 15 bases lay between the germline ends. The germline V gene encodes CDR1 LNHDA and CDR2 SQIVND (reference sequence). The CDR3 length is 14 residues. CDR3 nucleotide sequence: TGTGCCAGTAGTGAAATCCTGGGGTTTTACGAGCAGTACTTC. Its protein product is CASSEILGFYEQYF.

The chain combines TRBV29-1 with TRBJ1-4; 9 bases match TRBD1. Germline lookup yields CDR1 SQVTM and CDR2 ANQGSEA. The CDR3 covers 13 residues. Unmatched junction bases numbered 9, after V lost 8 bases and J lost 8 bases. The CDR3 spells CSYNRGQGEKLFF. CDR3 coding DNA: TGCAGCTACAACAGGGGGCAGGGAGAAAAACTGTTTTTT.

The sample holds one count of this clonotype. The chain recombines TRBV2 with TRBJ1-2; no clear D gene. CDR3 size: 13 residues. The ends were cut back, 3 bases at V and 2 bases at J, with 7 bases in the middle. Germline loops: CDR1 SNHLY, CDR2 FYNNEI. Here the CDR3 reads CASSDEGNYGYTF. As DNA, the CDR3 is TGTGCCAGCAGTGACGAAGGGAACTATGGCTACACCTTC.

This chain joins TRBV25-1 and TRBJ1-2; no firm D call. This CDR3 comprises 13 residues. Per the germline V gene, CDR1 is MGHDK and CDR2 is SYGVNS. The chain's CDR3 is CAREQRPPYGYTF. The CDR3, as DNA: TGTGCTAGAGAGCAGCGGCCCCCTTATGGCTACACCTTC.

V usage is TRBV13 and J usage is TRBJ2-5, with 8 bases identical to TRBD2. Near its end, the DNA agrees better with TRBJ2-7, so the J call may be wrong. Germline V gene lookup returns CDR1 PRHDT and CDR2 FYEKMQ (reference sequence). The CDR3 has 18 amino acids. In DNA, the CDR3 is TGTGCCAGCAGCCCCCGGGAGGGGCGGGGGGAGAACTCCTACGAGCAGTACTTC. This sequence encodes CASSPREGRGENSYEQYF.

This rearrangement joins TRBV7-9 to TRBJ1-1, with a possible D match to TRBD1 (6 bases). The CDR3 is 15 residues long. Per germline, CDR1 SEHNR and CDR2 FQNEAQ (reference sequence). V was pared by 2 bases and J by 1 base, with 11 bases between. The CDR3, as DNA: TGTGCCAGCAGCTTAAACGCAGGGGAGAACACTGAAGCTTTCTTT. Its protein is CASSLNAGENTEAFF.

V and J are TRBV7-2 and TRBJ1-5, with D possibly TRBD1 on 5 matching bases. V lost 5 bases to trimming and J lost 4 bases, with 9 bases between them. The CDR3 consists of 13 residues. Germline values: CDR1 SGHTA, CDR2 FQGNSA. The CDR3 loop is CASSLRGNQPQHF. The CDR3 DNA follows: TGTGCCAGCAGCCTCCGGGGGAATCAGCCCCAGCATTTT.

CDR3 in DNA: TGTGCCAGTTCGACAGACAGCTACGAGCAGTACTTC. This translates into CASSTDSYEQYF. The V and J genes are TRBV2 and TRBJ2-7; D possibly corresponds to TRBD1 (5 bases). The germline V gene has CDR1 SNHLY and CDR2 FYNNEI. The CDR3 contains 12 residues. Between the trimmed V and J ends, which lost 9 bases and 3 bases, there was a span of 12 bases.

This clonotype has at least ten counts. The CDR3 DNA is TGTGCCAGCAGCTTAGGGGGGGTCGGGAACACTGAAGCTTTCTTT. Translating it yields CASSLGGVGNTEAFF. The genes are TRBV7-9 and TRBJ1-1; tentatively, D is TRBD1 (5 bases). Germline CDR1 SEHNR, CDR2 FQNEAQ (reference sequence). V was trimmed by 1 base and J by 1 base, leaving 10 bases between them. This CDR3 has 15 amino acids.

V is TRBV7-3 and J is TRBJ1-2; 7 bases align to TRBD1. The germline V gene encodes CDR1 SGHTA and CDR2 FQGTGA. The CDR3 covers 12 residues. Trimming at V came to 6 bases and at J to 5 bases, leaving 3 bases not matched to a gene. The CDR3 spells CASRTGAYGYTF. CDR3 coding DNA: TGTGCCAGCAGAACAGGGGCGTATGGCTACACCTTC.

This clonotype was seen only once. The chain recombines TRBV20-1 with TRBJ1-4, with 9 bases aligning to TRBD1. The CDR3 is 13 residues long. The V segment lost 7 bases and the J segment 8 bases; nucleotides outside the gene matches: 8. In germline, CDR1 is DFQATT, CDR2 SNEGSKA (reference sequence). In DNA form, the CDR3 reads TGCAGTGGCCTACAGGGGGCAGGGGAAAAACTGTTTTTT. Translation: CSGLQGAGEKLFF.

The chain combines TRBV6-5 with TRBJ1-6; 7 bases are a match to TRBD1. Germline CDR1 and CDR2: MNHEY and SVGAGI. V shed 0 bases, J shed 3 bases, and the junction held 2 bases outside the gene matches. This CDR3 spans 16 amino acids. The CDR3 region has the DNA TGTGCCAGCAGTTACTCGTGGACAGGCTATAATTCACCCCTCCACTTT. Amino acid sequence: CASSYSWTGYNSPLHF.